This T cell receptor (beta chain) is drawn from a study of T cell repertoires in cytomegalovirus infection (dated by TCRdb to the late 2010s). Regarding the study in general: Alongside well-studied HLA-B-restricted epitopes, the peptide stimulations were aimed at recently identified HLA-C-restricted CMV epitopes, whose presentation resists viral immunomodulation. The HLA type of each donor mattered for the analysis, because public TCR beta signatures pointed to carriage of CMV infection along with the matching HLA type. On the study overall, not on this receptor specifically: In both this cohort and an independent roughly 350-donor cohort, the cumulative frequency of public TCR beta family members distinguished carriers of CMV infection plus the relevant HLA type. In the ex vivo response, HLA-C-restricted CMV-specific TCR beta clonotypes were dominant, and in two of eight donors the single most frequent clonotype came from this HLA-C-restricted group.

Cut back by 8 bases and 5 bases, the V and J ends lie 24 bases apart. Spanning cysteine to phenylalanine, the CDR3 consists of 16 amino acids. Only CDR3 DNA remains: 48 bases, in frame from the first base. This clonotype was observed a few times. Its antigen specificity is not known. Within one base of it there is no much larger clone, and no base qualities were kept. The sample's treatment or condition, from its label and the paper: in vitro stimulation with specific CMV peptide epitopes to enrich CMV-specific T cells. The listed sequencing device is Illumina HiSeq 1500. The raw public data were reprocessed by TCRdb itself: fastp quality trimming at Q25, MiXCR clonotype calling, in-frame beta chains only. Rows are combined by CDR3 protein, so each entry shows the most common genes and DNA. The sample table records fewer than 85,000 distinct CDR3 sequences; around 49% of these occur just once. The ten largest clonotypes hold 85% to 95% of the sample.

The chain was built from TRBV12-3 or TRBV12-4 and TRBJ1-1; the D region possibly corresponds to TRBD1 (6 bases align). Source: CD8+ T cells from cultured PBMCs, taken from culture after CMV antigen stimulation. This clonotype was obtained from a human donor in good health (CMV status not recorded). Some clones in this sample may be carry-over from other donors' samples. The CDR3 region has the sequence CASFNRETPMGTEAFF. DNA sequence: TGTGCCAGCTTTAACAGGGAAACACCCATGGGGACTGAAGCTTTCTTT.